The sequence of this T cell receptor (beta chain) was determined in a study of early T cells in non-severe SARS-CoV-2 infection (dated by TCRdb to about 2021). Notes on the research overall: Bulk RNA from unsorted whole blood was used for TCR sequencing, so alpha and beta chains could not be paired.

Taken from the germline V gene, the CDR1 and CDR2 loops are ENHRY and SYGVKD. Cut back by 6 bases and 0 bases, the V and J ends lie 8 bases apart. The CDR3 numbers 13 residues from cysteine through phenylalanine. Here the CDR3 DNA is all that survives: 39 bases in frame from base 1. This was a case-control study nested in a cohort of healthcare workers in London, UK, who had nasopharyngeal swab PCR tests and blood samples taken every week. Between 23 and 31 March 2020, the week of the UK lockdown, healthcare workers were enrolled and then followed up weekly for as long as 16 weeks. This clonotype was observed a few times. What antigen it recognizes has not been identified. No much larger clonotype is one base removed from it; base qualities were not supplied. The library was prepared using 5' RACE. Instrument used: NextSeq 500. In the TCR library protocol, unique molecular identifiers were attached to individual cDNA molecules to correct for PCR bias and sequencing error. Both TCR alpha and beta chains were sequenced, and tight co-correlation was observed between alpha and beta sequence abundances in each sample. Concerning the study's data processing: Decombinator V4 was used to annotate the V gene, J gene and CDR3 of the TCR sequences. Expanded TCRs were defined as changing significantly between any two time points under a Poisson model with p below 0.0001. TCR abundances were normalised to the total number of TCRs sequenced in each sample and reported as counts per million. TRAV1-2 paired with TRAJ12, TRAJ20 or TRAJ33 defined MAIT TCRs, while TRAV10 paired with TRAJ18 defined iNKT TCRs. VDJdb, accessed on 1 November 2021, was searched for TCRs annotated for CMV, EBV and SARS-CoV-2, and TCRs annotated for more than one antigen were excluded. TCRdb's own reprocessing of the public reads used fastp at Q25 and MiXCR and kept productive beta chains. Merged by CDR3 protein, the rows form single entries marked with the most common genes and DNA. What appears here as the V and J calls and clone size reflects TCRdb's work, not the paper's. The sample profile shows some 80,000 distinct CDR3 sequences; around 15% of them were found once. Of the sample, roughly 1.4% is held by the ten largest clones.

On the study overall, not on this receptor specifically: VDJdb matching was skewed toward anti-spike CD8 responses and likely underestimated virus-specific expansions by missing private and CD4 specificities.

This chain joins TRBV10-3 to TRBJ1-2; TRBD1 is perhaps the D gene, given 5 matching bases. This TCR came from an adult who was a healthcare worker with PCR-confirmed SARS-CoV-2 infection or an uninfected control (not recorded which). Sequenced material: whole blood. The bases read TGTGCCATCAGCGAGGACACTAACTATGGCTACACCTTC. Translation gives CAISEDTNYGYTF.